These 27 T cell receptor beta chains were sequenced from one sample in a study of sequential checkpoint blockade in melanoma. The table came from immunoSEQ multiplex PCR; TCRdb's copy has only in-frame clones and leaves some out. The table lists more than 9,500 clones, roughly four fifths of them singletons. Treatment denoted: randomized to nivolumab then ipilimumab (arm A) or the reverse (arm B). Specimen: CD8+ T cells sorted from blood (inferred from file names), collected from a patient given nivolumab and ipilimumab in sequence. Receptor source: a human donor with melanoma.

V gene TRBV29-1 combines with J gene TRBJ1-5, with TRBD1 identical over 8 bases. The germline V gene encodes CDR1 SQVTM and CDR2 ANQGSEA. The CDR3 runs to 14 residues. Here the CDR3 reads CRLGTGLCNQPQHF. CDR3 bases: TGCAGACTAGGGACAGGTCTTTGCAATCAGCCCCAGCATTTT.

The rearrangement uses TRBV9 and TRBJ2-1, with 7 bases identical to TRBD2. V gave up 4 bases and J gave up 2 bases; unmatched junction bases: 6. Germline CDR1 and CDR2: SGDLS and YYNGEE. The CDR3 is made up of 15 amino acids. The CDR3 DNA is TGTGCCAGCAGCCCGACCGGGACTACCTACAATGAGCAGTTCTTC. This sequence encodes CASSPTGTTYNEQFF.

The CDR3 sequence: CASSQKRGGMSYEQYF. CDR3 nucleotides: TGTGCCAGCAGTCAGAAGAGAGGGGGTATGTCCTACGAGCAGTACTTC. The chain has TRBV2 and TRBJ2-7, with D perhaps TRBD1 (6 bases). Trimming removed 5 bases from V and 1 base from J, with 18 bases in between. Germline loops: CDR1 SNHLY, CDR2 FYNNEI. The length of the CDR3 is 16 residues.

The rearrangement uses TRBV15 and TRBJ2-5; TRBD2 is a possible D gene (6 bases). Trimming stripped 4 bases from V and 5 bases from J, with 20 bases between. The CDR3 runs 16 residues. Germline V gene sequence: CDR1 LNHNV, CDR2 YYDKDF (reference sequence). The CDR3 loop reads CATSNFYIRELETQYF. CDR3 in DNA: TGTGCCACCAGCAACTTTTACATTCGGGAGTTGGAGACCCAGTACTTC.

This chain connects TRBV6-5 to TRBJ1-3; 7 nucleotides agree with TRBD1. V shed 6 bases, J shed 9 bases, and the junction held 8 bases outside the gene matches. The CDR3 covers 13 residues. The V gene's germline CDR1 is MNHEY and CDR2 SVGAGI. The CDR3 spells CASRVTGSATIYF. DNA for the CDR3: TGTGCCAGCAGGGTGACAGGGTCAGCCACCATATATTTT.

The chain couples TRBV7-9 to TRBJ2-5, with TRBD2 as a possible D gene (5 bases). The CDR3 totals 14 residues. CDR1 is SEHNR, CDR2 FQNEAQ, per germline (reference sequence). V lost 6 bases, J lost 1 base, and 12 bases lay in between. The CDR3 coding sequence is TGTGCCAGCAGTATTCAAGGGAGCCAAGAGACCCAGTACTTC. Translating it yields CASSIQGSQETQYF. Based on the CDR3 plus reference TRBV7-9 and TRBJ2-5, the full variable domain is DTGVSQNPRHKITKRGQNVTFRCDPISEHNRLYWYRQTLGQGPEFLTYFQNEAQLEKSRLLSDRFSAERPKGSFSTLEIQRTEQGDSAMYLCASSIQGSQETQYFGPGTRLLVL.

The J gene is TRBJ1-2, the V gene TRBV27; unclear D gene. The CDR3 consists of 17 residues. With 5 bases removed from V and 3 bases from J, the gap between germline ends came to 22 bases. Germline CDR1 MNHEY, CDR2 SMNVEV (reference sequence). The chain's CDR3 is CASSELGLRAHDYGYTF. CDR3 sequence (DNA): TGTGCCAGCAGTGAATTGGGATTGCGGGCCCACGACTATGGCTACACCTTC.

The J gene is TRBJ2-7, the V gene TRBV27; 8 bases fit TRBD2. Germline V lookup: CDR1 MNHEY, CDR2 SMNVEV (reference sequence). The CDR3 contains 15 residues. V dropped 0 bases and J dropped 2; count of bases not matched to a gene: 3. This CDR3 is CASSLSAGAPYEQYF. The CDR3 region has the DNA TGTGCCAGCAGTTTATCAGCGGGAGCCCCCTACGAGCAGTACTTC.

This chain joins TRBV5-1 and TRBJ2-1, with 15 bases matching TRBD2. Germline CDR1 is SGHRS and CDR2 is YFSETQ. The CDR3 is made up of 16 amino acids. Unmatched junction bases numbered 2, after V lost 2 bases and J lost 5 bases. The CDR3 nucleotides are TGCGCCAGCAGCTTAGGACTAGCGGGAGGGAACAATGAGCAGTTCTTC. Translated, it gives CASSLGLAGGNNEQFF. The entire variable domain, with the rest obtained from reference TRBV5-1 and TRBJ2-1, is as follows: KAGVTQTPRYLIKTRGQQVTLSCSPISGHRSVSWYQQTPGQGLQFLFEYFSETQRNKGNFPGRFSGRQFSNSRSEMNVSTLELGDSALYLCASSLGLAGGNNEQFFGPGTRLTVL.

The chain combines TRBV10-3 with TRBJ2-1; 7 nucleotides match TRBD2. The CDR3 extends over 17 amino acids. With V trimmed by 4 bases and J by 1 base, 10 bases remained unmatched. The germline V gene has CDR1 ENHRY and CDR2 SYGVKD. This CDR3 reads CAISGASGTHSYNEQFF. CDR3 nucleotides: TGTGCCATCAGTGGAGCTAGCGGTACACATTCCTACAATGAGCAGTTCTTC.

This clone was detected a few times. This CDR3 reads CASMGGLAGVNEQFF. In DNA form, the CDR3 reads TGTGCCAGCATGGGGGGACTAGCGGGAGTTAATGAGCAGTTCTTC. This chain uses TRBV11-2 with TRBJ2-1, with 14 bases identical to TRBD2. Germline loops: CDR1 SGHAT, CDR2 FQNNGV. After removal of 7 bases from V and 7 bases from J, the junction contained 6 bases not matched to a gene. The CDR3 has 15 amino acids.

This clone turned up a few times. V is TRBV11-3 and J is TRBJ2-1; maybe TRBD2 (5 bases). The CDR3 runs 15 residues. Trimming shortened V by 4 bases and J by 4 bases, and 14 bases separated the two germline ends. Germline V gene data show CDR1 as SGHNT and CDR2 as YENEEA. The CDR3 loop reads CASSSTEGRYNEQFF. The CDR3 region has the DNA TGTGCCAGCAGCTCCACAGAGGGTCGGTACAATGAGCAGTTCTTC.

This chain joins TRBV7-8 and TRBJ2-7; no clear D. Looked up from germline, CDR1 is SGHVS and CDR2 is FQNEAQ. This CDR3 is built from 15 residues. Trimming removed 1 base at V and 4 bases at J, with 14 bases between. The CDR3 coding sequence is TGTGCCAGCAGCTTAGGAGCGAGTATTAGGTACGAGCAGTACTTC. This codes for CASSLGASIRYEQYF.

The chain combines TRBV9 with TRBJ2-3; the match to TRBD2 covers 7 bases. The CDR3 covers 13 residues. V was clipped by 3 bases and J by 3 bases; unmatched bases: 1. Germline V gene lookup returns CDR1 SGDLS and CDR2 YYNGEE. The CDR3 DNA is TGTGCCAGCAGCGGGGGGGGTACAGATACGCAGTATTTT. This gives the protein CASSGGGTDTQYF.

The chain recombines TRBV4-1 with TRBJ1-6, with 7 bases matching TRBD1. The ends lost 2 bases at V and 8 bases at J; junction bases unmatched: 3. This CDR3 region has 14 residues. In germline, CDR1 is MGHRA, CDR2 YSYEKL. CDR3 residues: CASSQPGQHSPLHF. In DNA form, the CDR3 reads TGCGCCAGCAGCCAACCGGGACAGCATTCACCCCTCCACTTT.

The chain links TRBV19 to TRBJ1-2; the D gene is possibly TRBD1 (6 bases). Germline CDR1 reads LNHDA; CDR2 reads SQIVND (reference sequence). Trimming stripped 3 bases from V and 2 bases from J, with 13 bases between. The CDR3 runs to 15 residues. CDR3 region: CASSMTSQGNYGYTF. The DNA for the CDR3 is TGTGCCAGTAGTATGACGTCCCAGGGGAACTATGGCTACACCTTC.

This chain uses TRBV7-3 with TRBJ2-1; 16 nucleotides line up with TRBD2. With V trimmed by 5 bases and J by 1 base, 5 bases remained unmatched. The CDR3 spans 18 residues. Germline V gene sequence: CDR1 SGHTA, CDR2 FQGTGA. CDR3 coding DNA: TGTGCCAGCAGCCCGGGACTAGCGGGAGGGCCATCCTACAATGAGCAGTTCTTC. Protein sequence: CASSPGLAGGPSYNEQFF.

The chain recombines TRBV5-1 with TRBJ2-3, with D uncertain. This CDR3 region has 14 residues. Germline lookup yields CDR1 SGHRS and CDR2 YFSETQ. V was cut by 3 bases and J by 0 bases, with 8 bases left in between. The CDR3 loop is CASSSYGSTDTQYF. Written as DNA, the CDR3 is TGCGCCAGCAGCTCTTACGGGAGCACAGATACGCAGTATTTT.

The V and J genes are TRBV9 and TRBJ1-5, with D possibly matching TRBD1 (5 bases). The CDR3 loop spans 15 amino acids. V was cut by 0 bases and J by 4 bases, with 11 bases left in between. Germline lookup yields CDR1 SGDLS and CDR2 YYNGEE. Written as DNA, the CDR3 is TGTGCCAGCAGCGTAGATGCGGGACCGAATCAGCCCCAGCATTTT. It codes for CASSVDAGPNQPQHF.

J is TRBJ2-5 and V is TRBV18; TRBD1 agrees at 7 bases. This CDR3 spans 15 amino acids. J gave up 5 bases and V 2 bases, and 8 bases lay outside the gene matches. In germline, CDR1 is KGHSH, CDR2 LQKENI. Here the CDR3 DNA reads TGTGCCAGCTCACCAGCTCCAGGGGGTAGGGAGACCCAGTACTTC. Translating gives CASSPAPGGRETQYF.

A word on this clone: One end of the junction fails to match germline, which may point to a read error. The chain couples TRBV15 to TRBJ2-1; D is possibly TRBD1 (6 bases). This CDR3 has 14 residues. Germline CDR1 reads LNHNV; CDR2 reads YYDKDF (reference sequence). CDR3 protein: CATSRAGVGNERFF. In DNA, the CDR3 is TGTGCCACCAGCAGGGCAGGGGTAGGCAATGAGCGGTTCTTC.

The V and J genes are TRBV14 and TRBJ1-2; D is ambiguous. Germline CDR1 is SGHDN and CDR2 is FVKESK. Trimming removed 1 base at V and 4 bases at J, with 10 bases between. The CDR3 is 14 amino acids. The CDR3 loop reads CASSQGYRGYGYTF. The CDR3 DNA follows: TGTGCCAGCAGCCAAGGGTATCGGGGCTATGGCTACACCTTC.

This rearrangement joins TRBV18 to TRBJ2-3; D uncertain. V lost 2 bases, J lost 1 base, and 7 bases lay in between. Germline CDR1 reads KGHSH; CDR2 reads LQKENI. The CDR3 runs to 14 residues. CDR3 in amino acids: CASSPWQGTDTQYF. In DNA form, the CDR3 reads TGTGCCAGCTCACCATGGCAGGGCACAGATACGCAGTATTTT.

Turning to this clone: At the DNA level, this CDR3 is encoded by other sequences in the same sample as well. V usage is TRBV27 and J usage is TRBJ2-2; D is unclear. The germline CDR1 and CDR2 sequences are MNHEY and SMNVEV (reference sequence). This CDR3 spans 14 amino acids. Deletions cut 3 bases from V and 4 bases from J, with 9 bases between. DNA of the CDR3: TGTGCCAGCAGTTTCGGTGGCGGCACCGGGGAGCTGTTTTTT. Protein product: CASSFGGGTGELFF.

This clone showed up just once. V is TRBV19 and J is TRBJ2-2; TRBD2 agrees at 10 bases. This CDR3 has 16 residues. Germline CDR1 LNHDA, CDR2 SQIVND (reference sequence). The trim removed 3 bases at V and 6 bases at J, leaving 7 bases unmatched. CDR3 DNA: TGTGCCAGTAGTATGCTAAGACTAGCGGGTCCCGGGGAGCTGTTTTTT. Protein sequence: CASSMLRLAGPGELFF.

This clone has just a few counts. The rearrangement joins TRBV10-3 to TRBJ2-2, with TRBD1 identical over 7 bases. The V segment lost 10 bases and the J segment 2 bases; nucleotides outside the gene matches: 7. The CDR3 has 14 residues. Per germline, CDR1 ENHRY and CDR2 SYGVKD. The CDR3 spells CATLTGANTGELFF. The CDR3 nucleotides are TGTGCCACCTTAACAGGGGCAAACACCGGGGAGCTGTTTTTT.

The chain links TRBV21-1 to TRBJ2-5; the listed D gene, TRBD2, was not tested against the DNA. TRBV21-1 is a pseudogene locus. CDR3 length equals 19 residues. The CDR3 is CASSNRGQGAGGNQETQYF. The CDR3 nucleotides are TGTGCCAGCAGCAATCGGGGTCAGGGTGCGGGAGGGAACCAAGAAACCCAGTACTTC.